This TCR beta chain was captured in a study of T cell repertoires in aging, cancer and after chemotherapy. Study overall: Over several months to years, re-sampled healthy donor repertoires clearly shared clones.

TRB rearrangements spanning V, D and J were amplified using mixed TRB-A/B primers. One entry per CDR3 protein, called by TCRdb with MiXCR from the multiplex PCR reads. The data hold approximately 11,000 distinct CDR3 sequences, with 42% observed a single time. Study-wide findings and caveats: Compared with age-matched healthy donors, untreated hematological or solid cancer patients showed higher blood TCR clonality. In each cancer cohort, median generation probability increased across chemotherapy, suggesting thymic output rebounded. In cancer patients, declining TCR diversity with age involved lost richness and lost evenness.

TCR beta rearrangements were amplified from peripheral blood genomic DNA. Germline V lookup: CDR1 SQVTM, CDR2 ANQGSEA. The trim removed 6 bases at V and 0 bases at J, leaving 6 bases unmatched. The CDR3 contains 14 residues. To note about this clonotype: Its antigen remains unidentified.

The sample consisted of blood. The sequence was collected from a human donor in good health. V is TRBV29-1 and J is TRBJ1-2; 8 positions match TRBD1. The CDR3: CSVGDRGANYGYTF. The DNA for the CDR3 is TGCAGCGTGGGAGACAGGGGAGCTAACTATGGCTACACCTTC. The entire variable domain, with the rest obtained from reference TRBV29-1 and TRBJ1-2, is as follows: SAVISQKPSRDICQRGTSLTIQCQVDSQVTMMFWYRQQPGQSLTLIATANQGSEATYESGFVIDKFPISRPNLTFSTLTVSNMSPEDSSIYLCSVGDRGANYGYTFGSGTRLTVV.